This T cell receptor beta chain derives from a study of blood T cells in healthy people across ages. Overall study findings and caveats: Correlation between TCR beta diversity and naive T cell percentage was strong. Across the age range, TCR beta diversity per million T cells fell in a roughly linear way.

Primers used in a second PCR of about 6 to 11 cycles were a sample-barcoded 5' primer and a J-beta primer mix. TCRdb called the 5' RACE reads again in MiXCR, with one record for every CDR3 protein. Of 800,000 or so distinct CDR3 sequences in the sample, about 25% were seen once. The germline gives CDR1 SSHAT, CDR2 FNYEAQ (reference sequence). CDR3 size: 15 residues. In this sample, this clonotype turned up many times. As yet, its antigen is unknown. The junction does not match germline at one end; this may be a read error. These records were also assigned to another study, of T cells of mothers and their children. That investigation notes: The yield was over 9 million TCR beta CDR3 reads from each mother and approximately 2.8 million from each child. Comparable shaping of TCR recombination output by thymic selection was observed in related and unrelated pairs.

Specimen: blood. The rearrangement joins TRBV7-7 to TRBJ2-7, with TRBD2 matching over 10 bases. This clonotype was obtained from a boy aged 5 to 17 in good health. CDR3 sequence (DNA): TGTGCTAGCAGCTTTGGACTAGCGGAAAACTACGAGCAGTACTTC. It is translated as CASSFGLAENYEQYF.